This T cell receptor beta chain was captured in a study of Tregs in tolerant kidney transplant recipients. The ends were cut back, 2 bases at V and 6 bases at J, with 14 bases in the middle. The CDR3 is made up of 15 amino acids. The V gene's germline CDR1 is SGDLS and CDR2 YYNGEE. Method: immunoSEQ multiplex PCR; TCRdb's copy keeps in-frame clones and lacks some. The data show 60,000 to 75,000 clones, roughly 88% seen once. The source of this sequence is a human donor who received a combined kidney and bone marrow transplant. Material: Tregs from blood, obtained before the transplant. The chain links TRBV9 to TRBJ2-2, with D possibly being TRBD2 (5 bases). CDR3 in amino acids: CASSVQVAGSGELFF. The CDR3 nucleotides are TGTGCCAGCAGCGTGCAGGTCGCGGGCTCCGGGGAGCTGTTTTTT.